Below, 6 T cell receptor beta chains from the same sample are listed, as sequenced in a study of PD-1 blockade in classical Hodgkin lymphoma (dated by TCRdb to between 2020 and 2021). Library prep was done by the immunoSEQ multiplex PCR assay. The source is immuneACCESS, and TCRdb retained only in-frame sequences with V and J called. Part of the clones is not carried over; for the studies checked, unresolved V genes explain less than half of this, and the remainder is unexplained. The sample yields 55,000 to 80,000 clones; roughly 91% were counted once. Of the sample, approximately 8.1% is held by the ten largest clones. The sample's time point label, in plain terms: cycle 1 day 1 (C1D1), immediately before nivolumab initiation. Every trial patient had relapsed after autologous stem cell transplantation, and cohorts A, B and C differed in prior brentuximab vedotin exposure. Sequences were derived from peripheral blood mononuclear cells (PBMCs), sampled at baseline. The receptors shown here come from a human donor with classical Hodgkin lymphoma.

The rearrangement links TRBV30 to TRBJ1-5; perhaps TRBD1 as D (5 bases). This CDR3 region has 13 residues. Germline V gives CDR1 GTSNPN, CDR2 SVGIG (reference sequence). V shed 2 bases and J shed 1 base, with 6 bases lying between them. The CDR3 is CAWSRQSNQPQHF. The CDR3 nucleotides are TGTGCCTGGAGTAGACAGAGCAATCAGCCCCAGCATTTT.

To note about this clone: Its ends do not fully match the called genes, so a read error is possible. V and J are TRBV27 and TRBJ2-5; TRBD2 matches 14 bases. The CDR3 is 16 amino acids. Looked up from germline, CDR1 is MNHEY and CDR2 is SMNVEV (reference sequence). CDR3 protein: CASSLSTSGGAETQYF. The DNA for the CDR3 is TGTGCCAGCAGTCTATCGACTAGCGGGGGGGCTGAGACCCAGTACTTC.

The V and J genes are TRBV6-1 and TRBJ2-2, with a possible D match to TRBD2 (6 bases). From germline, CDR1 is MNHNS and CDR2 SASEGT. The CDR3 runs 14 residues. The V end lost 3 bases, the J end lost 4 bases, and 9 bases lay between the germline ends. The chain's CDR3 is CASSDTGGTGELFF. For the CDR3, the DNA is TGTGCCAGCAGTGACACCGGGGGCACCGGGGAGCTGTTTTTT.

The chain employs TRBV30 and TRBJ1-2; D unresolved. The germline V and J ends were trimmed by 0 bases and 3 bases, with 14 bases remaining between them. The CDR3 sequence is 15 residues long. Germline assignment: CDR1 GTSNPN and CDR2 SVGIG (reference sequence). The CDR3 sequence: CAWSVHVTLYYGYTF. As DNA, the CDR3 is TGTGCCTGGAGTGTACATGTTACGCTCTACTATGGCTACACCTTC.

This clone was found a few times. V gene TRBV2 combines with J gene TRBJ1-5; 7 bases match TRBD1. The CDR3 has 13 residues. V gave up 10 bases and J gave up 4 bases; unmatched junction bases: 7. Germline V CDR1 and CDR2: SNHLY, FYNNEI. The CDR3 spells CAMDDRANQPQHF. DNA for the CDR3: TGTGCCATGGACGACAGGGCGAATCAGCCCCAGCATTTT.

The V call is TRBV30, the J call TRBJ2-7; D remains ambiguous. Germline V gene data show CDR1 as GTSNPN and CDR2 as SVGIG (reference sequence). V lost 1 base to trimming and J lost 4 bases, with 5 bases between them. The length of the CDR3 is 11 residues. CDR3 loop: CAWSAQYEQYF. Here the CDR3 DNA reads TGTGCCTGGAGTGCCCAGTACGAGCAGTACTTC.